This paragraph reports one T cell receptor (beta chain). The CDR3 extends over 15 amino acids. V dropped 3 bases and J dropped 3 bases, with 13 bases sitting between them. CDR1 and CDR2 (germline): SGHRS, YFSETQ. This record comes from a study of blood T cell repertoires in COVID-19. The assay was immunoSEQ multiplex PCR, and TCRdb's table has in-frame clones only and misses some. The sample carries a few hundred thousand clones, approximately 87% recorded once. This sequence was found in a woman aged 50 to 60 who had recovered from COVID-19. The genes are TRBV5-1 and TRBJ1-3; D not resolved. The sample was PBMCs or T cells enriched from blood (not recorded which). The CDR3 sequence: CASSSRALGGNTIYF. CDR3 bases: TGCGCCAGCAGCTCGAGGGCCTTAGGTGGAAACACCATATATTTT.